The 26 T cell receptor beta chains reported below all come from one sample, sequenced in a study of shared clonotypes between healthy human individuals. Produced via immunoSEQ multiplex PCR; TCRdb's table is partial and in-frame only. Here the sample spans approximately 510,000 clones, 79% being singletons. The sample was PBMCs. Receptors were obtained from a woman aged 40 to 55 in good health. Some clones in this sample may be carry-over from other donors' samples.

This sequence joins TRBV10-2 and TRBJ2-3; 8 nucleotides match TRBD2. Germline CDR1 and CDR2: WSHSY and SAAADI. V lost 7 bases to trimming and J lost 4 bases; unmatched junction nucleotides: 10. The CDR3 contains 15 residues. The CDR3 DNA is TGCGCCAGCAAGGTAGCGGGGACCACCGCAGATACGCAGTATTTT. Amino acid sequence: CASKVAGTTADTQYF.

Remarks on this clone: Other DNA sequences in the same sample also yield this CDR3. This chain uses TRBV18 with TRBJ1-2; tentatively, D is TRBD1 (6 bases). CDR1 and CDR2 from the germline V gene are KGHSH and LQKENI. The CDR3 consists of 14 residues. Trimming removed 0 bases at V and 4 bases at J, with 9 bases between. As DNA, the CDR3 is TGTGCCAGCTCACCACCAAACAGGGCCTATGGCTACACCTTC. Translating gives CASSPPNRAYGYTF.

V and J are TRBV5-1 and TRBJ2-3, with TRBD2 matching over 14 bases. Looked up from germline, CDR1 is SGHRS and CDR2 is YFSETQ. This CDR3 has 18 amino acids. The junction had 18 bases not matched to a gene; V was cut back by 8 bases and J by 7 bases. The CDR3 DNA follows: TGCGCCAGTTCCGGGACTAGCGGGAGTACGTCAACAAGGCATACGCAGTATTTT. Protein: CASSGTSGSTSTRHTQYF. Based on the CDR3 plus reference TRBV5-1 and TRBJ2-3, the full variable domain is KAGVTQTPRYLIKTRGQQVTLSCSPISGHRSVSWYQQTPGQGLQFLFEYFSETQRNKGNFPGRFSGRQFSNSRSEMNVSTLELGDSALYLCASSGTSGSTSTRHTQYFGPGTRLTVL.

The rearrangement links TRBV6-1 to TRBJ1-2; TRBD1 might be the D (5 bases). The germline gives CDR1 MNHNS, CDR2 SASEGT. This CDR3 region has 18 residues. Trimming took off 1 base at V and 4 bases at J, with 22 bases between the two ends. Here the CDR3 DNA reads TGTGCCAGCAGTGAAGATCTGTCGGGGCAGGGCTCGGGCTATGGCTACACCTTC. Protein product: CASSEDLSGQGSGYGYTF.

The chain employs TRBV7-3 and TRBJ2-2; D not certain. The CDR3 consists of 15 residues. Germline V gene sequence: CDR1 SGHTA, CDR2 FQGTGA. Trimming pared 3 bases from V and 0 bases from J, leaving 8 bases between. This chain's CDR3 is CASSFSAANTGELFF. The CDR3 DNA sequence: TGTGCCAGCAGCTTTTCGGCGGCGAACACCGGGGAGCTGTTTTTT.

This clone was found a few times. V is TRBV6-1 and J is TRBJ2-7; TRBD1 agrees at 11 bases. This CDR3 is 17 amino acids long. V was pared by 3 bases and J by 3 bases, with 10 bases of the junction left unmatched. CDR1 is MNHNS and CDR2 is SASEGT in the germline V gene. CDR3 in DNA: TGTGCCAGCAGTGAGGGGCCCGGGGGACAGGGGGGCTACGAGCAGTACTTC. Translation gives CASSEGPGGQGGYEQYF.

The rearrangement uses TRBV19 and TRBJ1-5; D gene uncertain. From germline, CDR1 is LNHDA and CDR2 SQIVND (reference sequence). The V gene lost 2 bases and the J gene lost 1 base, with 6 bases spanning the gap. The CDR3 loop spans 14 amino acids. CDR3 in amino acids: CASSIQISNQPQHF. CDR3 DNA: TGTGCCAGTAGTATACAGATCAGCAATCAGCCCCAGCATTTT.

The genes are TRBV30 and TRBJ2-5; D perhaps matches TRBD2 (5 bases). The V end was cut by 0 bases, the J end by 2 bases, with 13 bases between. The CDR3 runs to 15 residues. Looked up from germline, CDR1 is GTSNPN and CDR2 is SVGIG (reference sequence). CDR3 sequence (DNA): TGTGCCTGGAGTGTACTAAAGGGAGAGCAAGAGACCCAGTACTTC. Protein product: CAWSVLKGEQETQYF.

The rearrangement links TRBV19 to TRBJ2-1, with TRBD2 as a possible D gene (6 bases). CDR1 and CDR2 from the germline V gene are LNHDA and SQIVND (reference sequence). The V end was cut by 4 bases, the J end by 7 bases, with 14 bases between. CDR3 length: 14 residues. CDR3 loop: CASSSRGTWNEQFF. CDR3 bases: TGTGCCAGTAGTAGTCGCGGGACTTGGAATGAGCAGTTCTTC.

This clone has only one observation. The chain combines TRBV11-2 with TRBJ2-1, with TRBD2 matching over 12 bases. Germline CDR1 reads SGHAT; CDR2 reads FQNNGV. The V and J ends lost 5 bases and 9 bases, in that order; junction bases with no gene match: 11. The CDR3 spans 16 residues. CDR3 residues: CASSLRLAGVAGEQFF. In DNA, the CDR3 is TGTGCCAGCAGCCTCCGACTAGCGGGAGTAGCTGGTGAGCAGTTCTTC.

This chain connects TRBV2 to TRBJ1-2; 8 bases match TRBD1. This CDR3 is 14 amino acids long. V dropped 6 bases and J dropped 4; count of bases not matched to a gene: 7. CDR1 and CDR2 from the germline V gene are SNHLY and FYNNEI. Here the CDR3 reads CASRPGGAVYGYTF. DNA of the CDR3: TGTGCCAGCAGGCCAGGGGGCGCCGTCTATGGCTACACCTTC.

This clone was seen only once. The chain is built from TRBV5-1 and TRBJ2-7, with 14 positions matching TRBD2. This CDR3 contains 16 residues. Looked up from germline, CDR1 is SGHRS and CDR2 is YFSETQ. Trimming removed 6 bases from V and 3 bases from J; junction bases left unmatched: 8. The CDR3 DNA reads as TGCGCCAGCAACTACAAAGGGACTAGCGGGGGCTACGAGCAGTACTTC. Amino acid sequence: CASNYKGTSGGYEQYF.

The chain combines TRBV19 with TRBJ1-5; D gene uncertain. Deletions cut 7 bases from V and 0 bases from J, with 7 bases between. The CDR3 contains 13 residues. CDR1 is LNHDA, CDR2 SQIVND, per germline (reference sequence). This CDR3 is CASTLDSNQPQHF. The CDR3 bases are TGTGCCAGTACTCTGGATAGCAATCAGCCCCAGCATTTT.

This clone has ten or more counts. V is TRBV29-1 and J is TRBJ2-2; D possibly corresponds to TRBD1 (6 bases). The germline V and J ends were trimmed by 5 bases and 5 bases, with 15 bases remaining between them. This CDR3 has 14 residues. The germline gives CDR1 SQVTM, CDR2 ANQGSEA. CDR3 bases: TGCAGCGTTAAGAACGAGGGGGAAACCGGGGAGCTGTTTTTT. Protein product: CSVKNEGETGELFF.

This chain connects TRBV4-1 to TRBJ1-6; 11 bases match TRBD1. Germline V gene sequence: CDR1 MGHRA, CDR2 YSYEKL. J gave up 9 bases and V 0 bases, and 4 bases lay outside the gene matches. The CDR3 runs to 16 residues. The CDR3 bases are TGCGCCAGCAGCCAAGAAGCCGGGACAGGGGGTTCACCCCTCCACTTT. This gives the protein CASSQEAGTGGSPLHF.

V gene TRBV6-6 combines with J gene TRBJ1-1; TRBD1 might be the D (5 bases). The germline V and J ends were trimmed by 7 bases and 2 bases, with 20 bases remaining between them. CDR3 length: 16 amino acids. Germline CDR1 is MNHNY and CDR2 is SVGAGI (reference sequence). CDR3: CASTQGLRGLNTEAFF. Written as DNA, the CDR3 is TGTGCCAGCACGCAGGGTCTAAGGGGTCTAAACACTGAAGCTTTCTTT.

The chain is built from TRBV27 and TRBJ2-7; 7 bases agree with TRBD2. In germline, CDR1 is MNHEY, CDR2 SMNVEV (reference sequence). CDR3 size: 15 residues. The junction had 10 bases not matched to a gene; V was cut back by 5 bases and J by 3 bases. The CDR3: CASSTPRDYNYEQYF. The CDR3 DNA sequence: TGTGCCAGCAGTACCCCCCGGGACTACAACTACGAGCAGTACTTC.

V usage is TRBV7-9 and J usage is TRBJ2-1; 14 nucleotides line up with TRBD2. The CDR3 has 15 residues. Germline assignment: CDR1 SEHNR and CDR2 FQNEAQ (reference sequence). J lost 7 bases, V lost 3 bases, and 2 bases had no gene match. The CDR3 coding sequence is TGTGCCAGCAGCTTTTGGACTAGCGGGAGGAATGAGCAGTTCTTC. It translates to CASSFWTSGRNEQFF.

The chain recombines TRBV9 with TRBJ2-2; D remains unclear. V was shortened by 2 bases and J by 0 bases, with 8 bases between the two germline ends. CDR1 and CDR2 from the germline V gene are SGDLS and YYNGEE. The CDR3 runs 15 residues. The CDR3 DNA reads TGTGCCAGCAGCGTCGGTGCAGCGAACACCGGGGAGCTGTTTTTT. The encoded protein is CASSVGAANTGELFF.

V is TRBV28 and J is TRBJ1-3; TRBD1 aligns across 7 bases. Germline CDR1 MDHEN, CDR2 SYDVKM. Trimming removed 8 bases from V and 9 bases from J; junction bases left unmatched: 19. The CDR3 covers 16 residues. CDR3 protein: CASAEGAAISVGTIYF. CDR3 sequence (DNA): TGTGCCAGCGCGGAGGGGGCCGCGATTTCTGTGGGCACCATATATTTT.

The chain couples TRBV4-1 to TRBJ2-3, with 14 bases lining up with TRBD2. Germline trimming cut 5 bases from V and 5 bases from J; bases unmatched to any gene: 12. This CDR3 is built from 18 residues. From germline, CDR1 is MGHRA and CDR2 YSYEKL. CDR3 protein: CASSSSGLAGGGVDTQYF. The CDR3 nucleotides read TGCGCCAGCAGCTCCTCAGGACTAGCGGGAGGAGGGGTAGATACGCAGTATTTT.

The gene calls are TRBV12-5 and TRBJ1-2; TRBD1 matches 8 bases. The CDR3 runs 16 residues. The germline V gene encodes CDR1 LGHNT and CDR2 FRNRAP. V was pared by 2 bases and J by 2 bases, with 7 bases of the junction left unmatched. The CDR3 is CASGLTRTGINYGYTF. CDR3 in DNA: TGTGCTAGTGGTTTGACGCGGACAGGGATAAACTATGGCTACACCTTC.

The chain combines TRBV4-1 with TRBJ2-7, with D perhaps matching TRBD1 (6 bases). This CDR3 has 15 residues. Trimming left V 4 bases short and J 4 bases short, with 17 bases between. Germline V lookup: CDR1 MGHRA, CDR2 YSYEKL. CDR3 bases: TGCGCCAGCAGCCGGGACACCTCGGAAGAATACGAGCAGTACTTC. Translated: CASSRDTSEEYEQYF.

The J gene is TRBJ2-5, the V gene TRBV6-5, with D maybe TRBD2 (6 bases). Trimming pared 5 bases from V and 7 bases from J, leaving 11 bases between. This CDR3 is 12 amino acids long. CDR1 MNHEY and CDR2 SVGAGI come from the germline V gene. CDR3 residues: CASSTGVGTQYF. The CDR3 region has the DNA TGTGCCAGCAGTACGGGAGTTGGGACCCAGTACTTC.

The chain recombines TRBV6-5 with TRBJ2-1, with a weak D call TRBD2 (5 bases). Between the trimmed V and J ends, which lost 4 bases and 2 bases, there was a span of 12 bases. Germline CDR1 reads MNHEY; CDR2 reads SVGAGI. The CDR3 extends over 15 amino acids. As DNA, the CDR3 is TGTGCCAGCAGTTTCAGCGGAGGCCCCTACAATGAGCAGTTCTTC. Translating gives CASSFSGGPYNEQFF.

This chain uses TRBV18 with TRBJ1-1; TRBD1 matches at 8 bases. The junction had 9 bases not matched to a gene; V was cut back by 1 base and J by 5 bases. Germline loops: CDR1 KGHSH, CDR2 LQKENI. The CDR3 consists of 16 residues. The CDR3: CASSPRATGGRTEAFF. For the CDR3, the DNA is TGTGCCAGCTCACCACGGGCCACAGGGGGGAGAACTGAAGCTTTCTTT.